A single T cell receptor (beta chain) is shown here with its context. Its antigen remains unknown. The data were obtained in a study of cytomegalovirus exposure and HLA in healthy donors. Study outcomes and limitations: The classifier, whose performance was assessed in both the original and validation cohorts, reportedly diagnosed cytomegalovirus status with high specificity and sensitivity.

Germline loops: CDR1 SGHTA, CDR2 FQGNSA. The CDR3 has 13 residues. Trimming pared 1 base from V and 10 bases from J, leaving 13 bases between. The method was immunoSEQ multiplex PCR; TCRdb's version includes in-frame clones alone and lacks a portion of them. The data show about 120,000 clones, 85% seen once. These donors were members of the 120-subject validation cohort, a group separate from the approximately 640-subject first cohort. Sequenced input: PBMCs. The receptor was derived from a woman in her 30s in good health and CMV-seronegative. The chain couples TRBV7-2 to TRBJ1-2; D remains ambiguous. CDR3 bases: TGTGCCAGCAGCTTAGTTAGTGCGGCGGACTACACCTTC. Its translation: CASSLVSAADYTF.